This T cell receptor beta chain was obtained from a study of blood T cell repertoires in COVID-19. Study-wide context: There were acute and convalescent COVID-19 samples, and they came from the United States, Italy and Spain.

Germline V CDR1 and CDR2: GTSNPN, SVGIG (reference sequence). Unmatched junction bases numbered 5, after V lost 3 bases and J lost 7 bases. The CDR3 is made up of 13 amino acids. Per the authors' pipeline: Reference gene primer amplification gave estimated nucleated cell counts. Clones were read by immunoSEQ multiplex PCR, and TCRdb kept only the in-frame ones, dropping some. The D gene and trimming were derived from the DNA, and the V and J assignments and clone size from that table. The sample lists about 530,000 clones; 70% to 90% were seen once. Seattle patients were enrolled during active infection and followed longitudinally.

The chain joins TRBV30 to TRBJ2-2; 7 positions match TRBD2. The clonotype originates from a woman in her forties or fifties with COVID-19, enrolled during active disease. Sequencing used peripheral blood. In DNA, the CDR3 is TGTGCCTGGAGGAGAAGCGGGGTCGGGGAGCTGTTTTTT. Amino acids: CAWRRSGVGELFF.